Sequencing of this TCR beta chain was carried out in a study of T cell responses to AZD1222 COVID-19 vaccine. General study results and limits: Females outnumbered males among donors, who were mostly white British; clonal diversity was possibly underestimated. Spike-wide vaccine-associated CD4 TCRs dominated at 160-218 and 743-854.

The length of the CDR3 is 12 residues. Trimming took off 6 bases at V and 3 bases at J, with 8 bases between the two ends. Germline assignment: CDR1 MDHEN and CDR2 SYDVKM. In the case of this clone: The antigen is not known.

Libraries were prepared by immunoSEQ multiplex PCR; TCRdb keeps only in-frame clonotypes and omits some of them. This sample has 130,000 or so clones; roughly 90% occur once, and the top ten carry approximately 0.98%. The chain links TRBV28 to TRBJ1-2, with D uncertain. This sequence originates from an adult who received the AZD1222 COVID-19 vaccine. The specimen was peripheral blood, collected 28 days after the second AZD1222 dose. DNA of the CDR3: TGTGCCAGCAGGGGAGAGTACTATGGCTACACCTTC. It codes for CASRGEYYGYTF.